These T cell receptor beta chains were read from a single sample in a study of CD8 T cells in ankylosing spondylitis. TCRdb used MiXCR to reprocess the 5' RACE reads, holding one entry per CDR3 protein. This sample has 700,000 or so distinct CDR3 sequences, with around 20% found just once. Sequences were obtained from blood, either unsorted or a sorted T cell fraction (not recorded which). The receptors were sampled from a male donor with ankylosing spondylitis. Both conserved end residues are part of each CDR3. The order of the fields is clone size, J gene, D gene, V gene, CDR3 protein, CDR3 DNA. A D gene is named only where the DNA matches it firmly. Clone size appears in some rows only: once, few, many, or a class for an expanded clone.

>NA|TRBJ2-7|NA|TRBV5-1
CASSRERGTYEQYF
TGCGCCAGCAGCAGGGAAAGGGGGACCTACGAGCAGTACTTC
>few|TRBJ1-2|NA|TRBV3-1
CASSQDFGGANYGYTF
TGTGCCAGCAGCCAAGATTTCGGGGGCGCAAACTATGGCTACACCTTC
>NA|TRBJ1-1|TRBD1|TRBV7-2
CASNSYNRGRLNTEAFF
TGTGCCAGCAATAGTTACAACAGGGGGCGGTTGAACACTGAAGCTTTCTTT
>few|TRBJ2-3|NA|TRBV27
CASSLMGFRTDTQYF
TGTGCCAGCAGTTTAATGGGATTTCGCACAGATACGCAGTATTTT
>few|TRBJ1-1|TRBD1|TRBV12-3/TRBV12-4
CASSSSHRGLLAFF
TGTGCCAGCAGTTCCTCCCACAGGGGGCTGCTAGCTTTCTTT
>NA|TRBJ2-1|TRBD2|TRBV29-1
CSVVLAGGSSYNEQFF
TGCAGCGTTGTATTAGCGGGAGGGAGCTCCTACAATGAGCAGTTCTTC
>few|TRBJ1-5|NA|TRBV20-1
CSAWTVSSNQPQHF
TGCAGTGCATGGACAGTTTCAAGCAATCAGCCCCAGCATTTT
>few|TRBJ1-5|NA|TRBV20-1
CSAKTTGNQPQHF
TGCAGTGCAAAGACAACGGGGAATCAGCCCCAGCATTTT
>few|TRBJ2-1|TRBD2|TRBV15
CATSRDPGTSGRYNEQFF
TGTGCCACCAGCAGAGATCCCGGGACTAGCGGGAGATACAATGAGCAGTTCTTC
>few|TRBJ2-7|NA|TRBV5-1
CASSLLPGAYEQYF
TGCGCCAGCAGCTTGCTGCCAGGAGCCTACGAGCAGTACTTC
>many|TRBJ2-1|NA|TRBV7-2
CASSLWGSHNEQFF
TGTGCCAGCAGCTTATGGGGGTCCCACAATGAGCAGTTCTTC
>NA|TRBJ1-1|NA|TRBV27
CASRVTTGRNTEAFF
TGTGCCAGCAGGGTAACGACAGGCAGGAACACTGAAGCTTTCTTT
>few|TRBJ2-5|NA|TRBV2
CASRGLLGTAQYF
TGTGCCAGCAGGGGCCTACTAGGTACGGCCCAGTACTTC
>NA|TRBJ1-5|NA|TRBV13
CASSLKGGDQPQHF
TGTGCCAGCAGCCTTAAAGGGGGGGATCAGCCCCAGCATTTT
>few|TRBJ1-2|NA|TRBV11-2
CASSFLRPANYGYTF
TGTGCCAGCAGCTTCTTGAGGCCCGCTAACTATGGCTACACCTTC
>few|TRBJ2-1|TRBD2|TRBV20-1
CSARESGGTMDEQFF
TGCAGTGCTAGAGAAAGCGGGGGGACCATGGATGAGCAGTTCTTC
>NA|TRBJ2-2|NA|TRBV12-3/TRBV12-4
CASSLVVGTNTGELFF
TGTGCCAGCAGTTTAGTCGTAGGGACGAACACCGGGGAGCTGTTTTTT
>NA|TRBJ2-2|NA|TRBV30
CAFFHTGELFF
TGTGCCTTCTTTCACACCGGGGAGCTGTTTTTT